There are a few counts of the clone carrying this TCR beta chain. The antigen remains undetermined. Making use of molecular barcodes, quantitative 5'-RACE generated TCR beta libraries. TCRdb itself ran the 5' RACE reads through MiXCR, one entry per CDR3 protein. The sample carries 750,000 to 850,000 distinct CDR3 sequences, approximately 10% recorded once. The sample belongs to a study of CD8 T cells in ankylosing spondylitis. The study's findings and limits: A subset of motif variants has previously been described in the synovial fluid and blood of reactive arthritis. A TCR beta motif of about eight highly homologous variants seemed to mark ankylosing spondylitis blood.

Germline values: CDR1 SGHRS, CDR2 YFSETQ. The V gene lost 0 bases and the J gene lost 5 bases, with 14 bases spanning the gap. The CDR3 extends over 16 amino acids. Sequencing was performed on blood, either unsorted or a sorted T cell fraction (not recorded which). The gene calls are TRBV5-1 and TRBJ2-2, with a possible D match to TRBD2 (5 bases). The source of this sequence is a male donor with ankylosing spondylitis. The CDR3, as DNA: TGCGCCAGCAGCTTGGTTTTTCTCAGCGGAACCGGGGAGCTGTTTTTT. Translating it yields CASSLVFLSGTGELFF.